This T cell receptor beta chain is drawn from a study of cytomegalovirus exposure and HLA in healthy donors. This CDR3 comprises 13 residues. Germline loops: CDR1 KGHSH, CDR2 LQKENI. The junction had 6 bases not matched to a gene; V was cut back by 3 bases and J by 7 bases. The PCR was carried out with 60 Vbeta primers and 13 Jbeta primers. Assay used: immunoSEQ multiplex PCR; TCRdb lists only in-frame clones, some missing. The data contain 60,000 to 75,000 clones, 80% to 90% of them singletons. Overall study results and limits: Researchers counted 164 TCR beta chains as cytomegalovirus-associated. Association with HLA alleles at 0.05 false discovery rate was found for 16,951 TCR beta sequences in a later analysis. A later analysis, which compared TCR beta chains of equal frequency, found the HLA-associated ones more clonally expanded. Later work found that TCR association rates differed between HLA loci; DRB1 had the most and HLA-C the fewest.

Comments on this clone: Its antigen is as yet unknown.

J is TRBJ2-7 and V is TRBV18, with TRBD1 matching 7 bases. The receptor was isolated from a woman aged 25 to 39 in good health and CMV-seropositive. Sequenced input: PBMCs. The CDR3: CASSPDRFLEQYF. The CDR3 nucleotides read TGTGCCAGCTCACCGGACAGGTTTTTGGAGCAGTACTTC.